A selection of T cell receptor beta chains follows, all from one sample in a study of T-cell memory formation after mild COVID-19. TCRdb analysed the 5' RACE reads with MiXCR anew, one entry per CDR3 protein. Of 150,000 or so distinct CDR3 sequences listed, roughly 14% are singletons. Sequencing input: PBMCs or a T cell subset sorted from them (not recorded which). Receptor source: an adult woman who had mild COVID-19 (a few samples of this study predate the infection). Cell type and time point are not known. CDR3s leave out the opening cysteine and the closing phenylalanine or tryptophan. Fields, in order: CDR3 protein, V gene, CDR3 length.

CDR3: ASSIGGTLRSDGYT; V: TRBV19; length: 14
CDR3: ASRLADTQY; V: TRBV6-6; length: 9
CDR3: ASSLGSGTSYEQY; V: TRBV7-2; length: 13
CDR3: ATSRDPGNIYEQY; V: TRBV15; length: 13
CDR3: ASSVGSSGGGNEQF; V: TRBV9; length: 14
CDR3: ASSHRQGGGNEQF; V: TRBV4-1; length: 13
CDR3: ASSLGLAGADTQY; V: TRBV28; length: 13
CDR3: SVGPSARDKGSGSYEQY; V: TRBV29-1; length: 17
CDR3: ASSQDLRLGPPRGTQY; V: TRBV4-3; length: 16
CDR3: ASSFSTGAYGYT; V: TRBV7-9; length: 12
CDR3: ASSLGAVSSYNEQF; V: TRBV7-3; length: 14
CDR3: ASSPGQGSTGELF; V: TRBV7-3; length: 13
CDR3: ASRTGLAGGSEQF; V: TRBV7-9; length: 13
CDR3: ASSFRAESYGYT; V: TRBV7-9; length: 12
CDR3: ASSLTSGYNEQF; V: TRBV7-9; length: 12
CDR3: SASRQVSTDTQY; V: TRBV20-1; length: 12
CDR3: SARDTRQGGNIQY; V: TRBV20-1; length: 13
CDR3: ASSPGVGQPQH; V: TRBV18; length: 11
CDR3: ASRDGPLNTYEQY; V: TRBV6-2/TRBV6-3; length: 13
CDR3: ASSYESQISTDTQY; V: TRBV5-1; length: 14
CDR3: ASSQGGGVDGYT; V: TRBV4-3; length: 12
CDR3: ASSSQGATGELF; V: TRBV5-1; length: 12
CDR3: ASSFRYNEQF; V: TRBV5-6; length: 10
CDR3: ASSSPPAGYGYT; V: TRBV13; length: 12
CDR3: ASSDRLQETQY; V: TRBV25-1; length: 11
CDR3: ASSSQGATNEKLF; V: TRBV7-9; length: 13
CDR3: SASDGKTNEQF; V: TRBV20-1; length: 11
CDR3: ASSIQGQNYNEQF; V: TRBV19; length: 13
CDR3: ASSRLGETQY; V: TRBV4-1; length: 10
CDR3: SIFSVTNYGYT; V: TRBV29-1; length: 11